This T cell receptor (beta chain) was sequenced in a study of shared clonotypes between healthy human individuals. Study-level results: The study sampled only blood, and tissue repertoires likely differ. A generally larger estimated richness was seen in naive subsets than in memory subsets.

There were no recent acute infections or vaccinations among the donors, who were healthy HIV-negative adults. The authors divided CD4+ cells into CD45RA+ naive and CD45RA-negative memory subsets. This table comes from immunoSEQ multiplex PCR, and its TCRdb copy is limited to in-frame clones, with some not included. The table shows 650,000 to 800,000 clones, with just under 75% occurring only once. This CDR3 is built from 12 residues. The germline V and J ends were trimmed by 8 bases and 3 bases, with 10 bases remaining between them. In germline, CDR1 is SGHTA, CDR2 FQGNSA. This clone was observed a handful of times. The antigen is undetermined.

The origin of this receptor is a woman in her thirties in good health. Input material: memory CD4+ T cells sorted from blood. The subset: CD45RA-negative fraction. The gene calls are TRBV7-2 and TRBJ1-2; no definite D call. DNA for the CDR3: TGTGCCAGCCGTAGGGAGGACTATGGCTACACCTTC. Residues: CASRREDYGYTF.